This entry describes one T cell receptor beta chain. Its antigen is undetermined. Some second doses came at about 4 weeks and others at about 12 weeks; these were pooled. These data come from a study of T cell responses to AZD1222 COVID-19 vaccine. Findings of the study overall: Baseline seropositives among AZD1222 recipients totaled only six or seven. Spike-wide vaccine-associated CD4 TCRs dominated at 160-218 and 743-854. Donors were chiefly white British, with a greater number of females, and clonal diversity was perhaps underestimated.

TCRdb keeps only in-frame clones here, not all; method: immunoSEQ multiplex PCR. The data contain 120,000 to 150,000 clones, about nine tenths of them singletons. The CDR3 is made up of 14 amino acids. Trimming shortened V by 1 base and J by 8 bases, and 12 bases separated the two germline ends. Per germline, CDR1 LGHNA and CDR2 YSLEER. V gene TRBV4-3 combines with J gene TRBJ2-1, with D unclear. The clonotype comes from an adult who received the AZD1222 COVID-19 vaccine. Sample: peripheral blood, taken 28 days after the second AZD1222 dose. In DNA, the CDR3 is TGCGCCAGCAGCCAAGGTACTCGGTTCGATGAGCAGTTCTTC. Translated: CASSQGTRFDEQFF.